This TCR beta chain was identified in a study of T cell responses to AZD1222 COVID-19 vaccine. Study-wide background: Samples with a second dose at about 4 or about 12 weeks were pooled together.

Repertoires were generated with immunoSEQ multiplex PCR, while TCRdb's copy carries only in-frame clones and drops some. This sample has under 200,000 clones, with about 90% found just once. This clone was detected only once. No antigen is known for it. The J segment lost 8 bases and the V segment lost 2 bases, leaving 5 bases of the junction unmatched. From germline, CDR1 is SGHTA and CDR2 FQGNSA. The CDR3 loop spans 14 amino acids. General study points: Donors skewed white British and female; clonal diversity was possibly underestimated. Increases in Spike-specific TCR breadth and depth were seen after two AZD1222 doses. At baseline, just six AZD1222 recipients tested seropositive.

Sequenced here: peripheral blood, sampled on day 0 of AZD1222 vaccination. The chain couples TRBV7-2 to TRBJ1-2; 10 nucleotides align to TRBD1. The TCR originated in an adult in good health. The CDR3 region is CASSLQGDRGGYTF. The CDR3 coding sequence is TGTGCCAGCAGCTTACAAGGGGACAGGGGCGGCTACACCTTC.